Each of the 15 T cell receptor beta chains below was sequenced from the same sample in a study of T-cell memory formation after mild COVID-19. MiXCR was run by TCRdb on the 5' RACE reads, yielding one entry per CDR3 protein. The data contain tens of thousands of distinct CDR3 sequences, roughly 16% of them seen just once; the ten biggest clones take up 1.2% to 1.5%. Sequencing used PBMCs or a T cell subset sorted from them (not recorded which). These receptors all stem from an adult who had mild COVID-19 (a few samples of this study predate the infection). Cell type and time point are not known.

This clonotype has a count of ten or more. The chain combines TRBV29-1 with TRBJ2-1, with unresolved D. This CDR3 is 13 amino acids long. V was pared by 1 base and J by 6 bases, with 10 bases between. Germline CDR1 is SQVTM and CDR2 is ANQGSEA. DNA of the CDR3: TGCAGCGTTGAAGGGTACGAGCTCAATGAGCAGTTCTTC. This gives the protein CSVEGYELNEQFF.

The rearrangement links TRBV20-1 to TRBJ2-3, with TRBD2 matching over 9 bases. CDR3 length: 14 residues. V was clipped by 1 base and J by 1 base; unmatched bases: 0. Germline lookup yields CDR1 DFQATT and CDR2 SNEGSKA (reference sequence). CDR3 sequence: CSARVAGGTDTQYF. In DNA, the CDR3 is TGCAGTGCTAGAGTAGCGGGGGGCACAGATACGCAGTATTTT.

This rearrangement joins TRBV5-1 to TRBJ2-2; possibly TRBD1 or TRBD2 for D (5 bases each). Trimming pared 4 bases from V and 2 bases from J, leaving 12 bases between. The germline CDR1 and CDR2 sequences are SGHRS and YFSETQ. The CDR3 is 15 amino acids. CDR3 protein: CASSRGIRNTGELFF. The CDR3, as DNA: TGCGCCAGCAGCCGGGGCATCCGCAACACCGGGGAGCTGTTTTTT.

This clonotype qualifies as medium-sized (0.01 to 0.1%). CDR3 in DNA: TGCGCCAGCAGCTCGGGCGGGACAGCCGAAAAGCAGCAGTTCTTC. Protein product: CASSSGGTAEKQQFF. The rearrangement joins TRBV5-1 to TRBJ2-1; TRBD1 is a possible D gene (7 bases). Trimming stripped 3 bases from V and 11 bases from J, with 21 bases between. The CDR3 spans 15 residues. Per germline, CDR1 SGHRS and CDR2 YFSETQ.

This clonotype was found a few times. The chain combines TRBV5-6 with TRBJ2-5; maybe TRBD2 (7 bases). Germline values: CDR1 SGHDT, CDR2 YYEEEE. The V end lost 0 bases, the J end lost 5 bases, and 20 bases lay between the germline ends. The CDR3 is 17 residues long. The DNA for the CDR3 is TGTGCCAGCAGCTTGGCCGGGGGGCCCCCCACCACGGAGACCCAGTACTTC. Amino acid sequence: CASSLAGGPPTTETQYF.

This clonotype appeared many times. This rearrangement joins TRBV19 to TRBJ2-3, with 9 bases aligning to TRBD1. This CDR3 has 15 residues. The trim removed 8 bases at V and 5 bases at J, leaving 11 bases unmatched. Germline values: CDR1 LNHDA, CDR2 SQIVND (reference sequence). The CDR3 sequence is CASSDAGQGLDTQYF. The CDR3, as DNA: TGTGCCAGTTCCGACGCTGGACAGGGGCTAGATACGCAGTATTTT.

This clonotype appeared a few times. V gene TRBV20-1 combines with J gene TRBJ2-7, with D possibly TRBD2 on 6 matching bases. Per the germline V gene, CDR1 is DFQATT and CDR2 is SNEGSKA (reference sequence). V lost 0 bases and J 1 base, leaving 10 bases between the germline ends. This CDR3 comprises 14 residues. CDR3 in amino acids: CSARDPGVSYEQYF. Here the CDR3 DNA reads TGCAGTGCTAGAGATCCGGGGGTTTCCTACGAGCAGTACTTC.

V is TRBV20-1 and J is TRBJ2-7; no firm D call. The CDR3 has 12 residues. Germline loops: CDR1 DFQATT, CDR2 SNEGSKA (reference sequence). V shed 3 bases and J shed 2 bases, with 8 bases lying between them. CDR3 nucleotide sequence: TGCAGTGCTAGCAGGAGCCCCTACGAGCAGTACTTC. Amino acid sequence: CSASRSPYEQYF.

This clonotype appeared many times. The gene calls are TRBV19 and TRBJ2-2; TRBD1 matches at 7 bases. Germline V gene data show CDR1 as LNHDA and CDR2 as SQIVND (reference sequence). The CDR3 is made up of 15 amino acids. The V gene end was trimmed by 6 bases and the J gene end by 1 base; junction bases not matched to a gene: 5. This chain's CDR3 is CASSGTDLNTGELFF. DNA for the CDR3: TGTGCCAGTAGCGGGACAGACCTGAACACCGGGGAGCTGTTTTTT.

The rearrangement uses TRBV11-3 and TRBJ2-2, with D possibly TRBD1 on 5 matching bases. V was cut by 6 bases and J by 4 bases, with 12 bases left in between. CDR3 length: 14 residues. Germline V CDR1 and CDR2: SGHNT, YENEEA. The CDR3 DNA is TGTGCCAGCAGTTTTGGGGCTGGCACCGGGGAGCTGTTTTTT. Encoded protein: CASSFGAGTGELFF.

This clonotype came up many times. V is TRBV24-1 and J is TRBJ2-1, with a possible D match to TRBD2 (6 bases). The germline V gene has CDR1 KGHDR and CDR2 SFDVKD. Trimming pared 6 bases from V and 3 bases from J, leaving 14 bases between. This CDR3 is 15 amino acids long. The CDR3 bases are TGTGCCACCAGTCCCGGAGGGAAGGGCTACAATGAGCAGTTCTTC. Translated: CATSPGGKGYNEQFF.

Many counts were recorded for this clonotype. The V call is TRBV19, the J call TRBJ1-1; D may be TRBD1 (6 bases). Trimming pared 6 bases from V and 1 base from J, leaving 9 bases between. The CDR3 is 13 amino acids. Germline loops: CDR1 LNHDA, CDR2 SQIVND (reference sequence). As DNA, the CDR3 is TGTGCCAGTAGGATACAGGGGAACACTGAAGCTTTCTTT. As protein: CASRIQGNTEAFF.

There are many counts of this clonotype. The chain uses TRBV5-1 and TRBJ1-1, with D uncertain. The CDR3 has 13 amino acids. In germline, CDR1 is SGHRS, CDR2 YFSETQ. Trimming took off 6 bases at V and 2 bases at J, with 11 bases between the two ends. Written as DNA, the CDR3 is TGCGCCAGCACCGTTGGAATCAACACTGAAGCTTTCTTT. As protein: CASTVGINTEAFF. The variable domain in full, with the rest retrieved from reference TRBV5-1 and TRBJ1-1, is KAGVTQTPRYLIKTRGQQVTLSCSPISGHRSVSWYQQTPGQGLQFLFEYFSETQRNKGNFPGRFSGRQFSNSRSEMNVSTLELGDSALYLCASTVGINTEAFFGQGTRLTVV.

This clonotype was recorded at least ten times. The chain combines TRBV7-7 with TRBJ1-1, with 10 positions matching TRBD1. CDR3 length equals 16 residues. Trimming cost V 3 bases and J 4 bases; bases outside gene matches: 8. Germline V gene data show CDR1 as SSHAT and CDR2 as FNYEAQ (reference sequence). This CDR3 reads CASSFVGTGEVTEAFF. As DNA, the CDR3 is TGTGCCAGCAGCTTCGTCGGGACAGGGGAGGTCACTGAAGCTTTCTTT.

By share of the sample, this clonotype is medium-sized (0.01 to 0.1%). The CDR3 protein is CASSPGGERGTYEQYF. The CDR3 DNA sequence: TGTGCCAGCAGCCCGGGAGGGGAGCGGGGTACGTACGAGCAGTACTTC. This rearrangement joins TRBV4-2 to TRBJ2-7; 8 bases map to TRBD2. The CDR3 is made up of 16 amino acids. The V segment lost 4 bases and the J segment 4 bases; nucleotides outside the gene matches: 12. Per the germline V gene, CDR1 is LGHNA and CDR2 is YNFKEQ.